The TCR beta chain under discussion was sequenced for a study of cytomegalovirus exposure and HLA in healthy donors. Study findings and constraints: Later analysis identified several of the most significant clusters that appeared linked to common viral pathogens. Only CMV serostatus was available as immune exposure information. Overall, under 200 TCR beta chains were annotated as cytomegalovirus-associated.

PCR used 60 Vbeta primers and 13 Jbeta primers. Method: immunoSEQ multiplex PCR; TCRdb's copy keeps in-frame clones and lacks some. The sample consists of under 200,000 clones, approximately 70% of them appearing once. A remark on this clone: Its target is unknown.

Germline V gene lookup returns CDR1 MNHNY and CDR2 SVGAGI (reference sequence). The CDR3 consists of 16 residues. Trimming cost V 3 bases and J 6 bases, with 20 bases left between them. The sample was PBMCs. This sequence originates from a woman between 25 and 40 years old in good health and CMV-seronegative. This chain connects TRBV6-6 to TRBJ1-2; a possible D gene is TRBD1 (5 bases). The CDR3 DNA follows: TGTGCCAGCAGTTATGTGTCCCAGGGTCCGGGAGATGGCTACACCTTC. Amino acid sequence: CASSYVSQGPGDGYTF.